This is a list of T cell receptor beta chains from one sample in a study of beta chain features in type 1 diabetes. The protocol was immunoSEQ multiplex PCR, while the TCRdb copy is restricted to in-frame clones and leaves out a portion. Altogether under 150,000 clones are present, about 44% being singletons, with the ten largest covering over 0.4%. The sequenced material came from Tregs from blood. Source of these receptors: a man aged 18 to 35 in good health. CDR3s include the opening cysteine and the closing phenylalanine or tryptophan. A D gene is named only where the DNA matches it firmly. Clone size, where shown, is once, few, many, or a class for clones that have expanded.

j_call | clone_size | v_call | d_call | cdr3_length | cdr3_nt | cdr3_aa
TRBJ2-6 | NA | TRBV19 | NA | 15 | TGTGCCAGTACCCGCCCGGGGGCTGGGGCCAACGTCCTGACTTTC | CASTRPGAGANVLTF
TRBJ2-1 | once | TRBV18 | TRBD1 | 16 | TGTGCCAGCTCACCACAGGGACAGGGCCTTGGAAATGAGCAGTTCTTC | CASSPQGQGLGNEQFF
TRBJ2-6 | few | TRBV10-3 | NA | 18 | TGTGCCAGCAATATCGGGGGGCGCTTTTCCTCTGGGGCCAACGTCCTGACTTTC | CASNIGGRFSSGANVLTF
TRBJ1-5 | NA | TRBV4-2 | TRBD1 | 15 | TGTGCCAGCAGCCCTCGGACAGGGTTAAGTCAGCCCCAGCATTTT | CASSPRTGLSQPQHF
TRBJ1-4 | NA | TRBV5-1 | NA | 14 | TGCGCCAGCAGCTTGACAGGGCCCGGTGAAAAACTGTTTTTT | CASSLTGPGEKLFF
TRBJ2-5 | few | TRBV9 | NA | 16 | TGTGCCAGCAGCGTAACGCCTGGCAGAATCCAAGAGACCCAGTACTTC | CASSVTPGRIQETQYF
TRBJ1-4 | NA | TRBV7-9 | TRBD1 | 15 | TGTGCCAGCAGCCTGGGGGGACAGGGAGTCGAAAAACTGTTTTTT | CASSLGGQGVEKLFF
TRBJ2-1 | few | TRBV18 | NA | 15 | TGTGCCAGCTCACCACCTCAACGGGGGGCCGGGGAGCAGTTCTTC | CASSPPQRGAGEQFF
TRBJ1-2 | NA | TRBV6-6 | TRBD1 | 13 | TGTGCCAGCACCGGCAGGGGGCAATTTGGCTACACCTTC | CASTGRGQFGYTF
TRBJ2-5 | NA | TRBV7-2 | NA | 12 | TGTGCCAGCAGCTTACAGGGGTTTGGCCAGTACTTC | CASSLQGFGQYF
TRBJ1-3 | NA | TRBV4-2 | NA | 16 | TGTGCCAGCAGCCGCCTGGCGGGAATTTCTGGAAACACCATATATTTT | CASSRLAGISGNTIYF
TRBJ1-5 | NA | TRBV4-2 | NA | 15 | TGTGCCAGCAGCCAAGATTACAGGAGCAATCAGCCCCAGCATTTT | CASSQDYRSNQPQHF
TRBJ1-6 | few | TRBV6-6 | TRBD1 | 14 | TGTGCCAGCACTATAGGGGACAGGGTCTCACCCCTCCACTTT | CASTIGDRVSPLHF
TRBJ2-5 | NA | TRBV5-6 | TRBD1 | 12 | TGTGCCAGCACCAGGGGGCGAGAGACCCAGTACTTC | CASTRGRETQYF
TRBJ2-1 | NA | TRBV19 | NA | 16 | TGTGCCAGTAGTCCCGGGGGTGCAGGGAGGTTAAATGAGCAGTTCTTC | CASSPGGAGRLNEQFF
TRBJ2-1 | few | TRBV28 | NA | 15 | TGTGCCAGCAGTTCCCCAATCAGGGGGGAGGATGAGCAGTTCTTC | CASSSPIRGEDEQFF
TRBJ2-7 | NA | TRBV7-9 | NA | 16 | TGTGCCAGCAGCTCAACCCCAGGGTTTTCTTCCTACGAGCAGTACTTC | CASSSTPGFSSYEQYF
TRBJ2-5 | NA | TRBV28 | TRBD1 | 15 | TGTGCCAGCGGGACCGGGACAGGGGGCGAAGAGACCCAGTACTTC | CASGTGTGGEETQYF
TRBJ2-2 | few | TRBV14 | NA | 17 | TGTGCCAGCAGCCAAAAAGGGGTGGTCCTAAACACCGGGGAGCTGTTTTTT | CASSQKGVVLNTGELFF
TRBJ1-5 | once | TRBV5-1 | TRBD1 | 14 | TGCGCCAGCAGCCCGGACAGGCCGAATCAGCCCCAGCATTTT | CASSPDRPNQPQHF
TRBJ1-4 | NA | TRBV15 | NA | 12 | TGTGCCACCACCCATGCAGGCGAAAAACTGTTTTTT | CATTHAGEKLFF
TRBJ1-2 | NA | TRBV5-4 | TRBD1 | 12 | TGTGCCGCAGGGACAGATAGATATGGCTACACCTTC | CAAGTDRYGYTF
TRBJ1-2 | NA | TRBV4-1 | NA | 15 | TGCGCCAGCAGCCAAACAGGCGTAGCTAACTATGGCTACACCTTC | CASSQTGVANYGYTF
TRBJ1-1 | NA | TRBV6-4 | TRBD1 | 15 | TGTGCCAGCAGTCCCCAAGGGACAGGGAACACTGAAGCTTTCTTT | CASSPQGTGNTEAFF
TRBJ2-5 | few | TRBV11-1 | NA | 16 | TGTGCCAGCAGCCCCGGACGAGGGAGGCCAAGAGAGACCCAGTACTTC | CASSPGRGRPRETQYF
TRBJ1-3 | NA | TRBV5-1 | TRBD1 | 17 | TGCGCCAGCAGCCCGACGGGACAGCGATACTCTGGAAACACCATATATTTT | CASSPTGQRYSGNTIYF